These 32 T cell receptor beta chains originate from one sample sequenced in a study of cytomegalovirus exposure and HLA in healthy donors. The PCR was carried out with 60 Vbeta primers and 13 Jbeta primers. Only in-frame clones appear in the TCRdb table, and some are missing; sequencing was by immunoSEQ multiplex PCR. Here the sample table reports about 82,000 clones. The sample consisted of PBMCs. These TCRs come from a woman aged 25 to 39 in good health and CMV-seronegative.

This sequence joins TRBV18 and TRBJ1-4; D is perhaps TRBD1 (5 bases). Germline V lookup: CDR1 KGHSH, CDR2 LQKENI. V lost 2 bases, J lost 4 bases, and 11 bases lay in between. This CDR3 region has 15 residues. CDR3 sequence reads: CASSPDRTNNEKLFF. The CDR3, as DNA: TGTGCCAGCTCACCAGACAGAACTAATAATGAAAAACTGTTTTTT.

This chain links TRBV6-1 with TRBJ1-3; tentative D call: TRBD1 (5 bases). The ends were cut back, 4 bases at V and 0 bases at J, with 7 bases in the middle. Per the germline V gene, CDR1 is MNHNS and CDR2 is SASEGT. CDR3 size: 14 residues. The CDR3 DNA is TGTGCCAGCAGTGGGACAACCTCTGGAAACACCATATATTTT. Residues: CASSGTTSGNTIYF.

The rearrangement links TRBV5-1 to TRBJ2-3; 8 nucleotides match TRBD1. Trimming at V came to 0 bases and at J to 0 bases, leaving 3 bases not matched to a gene. Germline V lookup: CDR1 SGHRS, CDR2 YFSETQ. This CDR3 is built from 16 residues. The CDR3 region has the DNA TGCGCCAGCAGCTTGGACGGACAGGGTAGCACAGATACGCAGTATTTT. This codes for CASSLDGQGSTDTQYF.

The gene calls are TRBV19 and TRBJ1-1; TRBD1 matches at 7 bases. Germline V gene sequence: CDR1 LNHDA, CDR2 SQIVND (reference sequence). V lost 6 bases, J lost 3 bases, and 7 bases stayed unmatched. CDR3 size: 14 residues. The CDR3 is CASRPQGDDTEAFF. The CDR3 DNA sequence: TGTGCCAGTAGACCCCAGGGGGATGACACTGAAGCTTTCTTT.

The rearrangement uses TRBV19 and TRBJ1-2; 7 bases fit TRBD1. The CDR3 totals 12 residues. Germline trimming cut 6 bases from V and 4 bases from J; bases unmatched to any gene: 2. Germline CDR1 and CDR2: LNHDA and SQIVND (reference sequence). In nucleotides, the CDR3 is TGTGCCAGTAGGGGACAGAGCTATGGCTACACCTTC. Protein: CASRGQSYGYTF.

The rearrangement links TRBV7-9 to TRBJ1-1; a possible D gene is TRBD1 (6 bases). The CDR3 runs to 14 residues. Trimming removed 5 bases at V and 1 base at J, with 11 bases between. Germline V gives CDR1 SEHNR, CDR2 FQNEAQ (reference sequence). The CDR3 region is CASSPGHQNTEAFF. The CDR3 nucleotides read TGTGCCAGCAGCCCGGGACACCAGAACACTGAAGCTTTCTTT.

As concerns this clone: Relative to the germline gene, one junction end is altered; a read error may explain this. Other DNA sequences in the sample encode the same CDR3. This chain connects TRBV27 to TRBJ1-1; no clear D gene. Per the germline V gene, CDR1 is MNHEY and CDR2 is SMNVEV (reference sequence). The CDR3 runs to 13 residues. The CDR3 sequence: CASSSRGNTEDFF. Here the CDR3 DNA reads TGTGCCAGCAGTTCCCGAGGGAACACTGAAGATTTCTTT.

This chain connects TRBV7-8 to TRBJ1-5, with D possibly matching TRBD1 (6 bases). The V end was cut by 0 bases, the J end by 9 bases, with 15 bases between. Germline V gives CDR1 SGHVS, CDR2 FQNEAQ. The CDR3 is 15 residues long. For the CDR3, the DNA is TGTGCCAGCAGCTTAGCGAGGGGGGGTCCGGGGCCCCAGCATTTT. It yields the protein CASSLARGGPGPQHF.

The chain recombines TRBV6-1 with TRBJ1-1, with 7 bases fitting TRBD1. This CDR3 has 15 amino acids. Germline V gene lookup returns CDR1 MNHNS and CDR2 SASEGT. V was pared by 6 bases and J by 2 bases, with 9 bases of the junction left unmatched. DNA of the CDR3: TGTGCCAGCAGGGATCCGGGACAGCTAAACACTGAAGCTTTCTTT. It specifies CASRDPGQLNTEAFF.

The V and J genes are TRBV6-1 and TRBJ2-7; TRBD2 matches 14 bases. This CDR3 has 14 amino acids. Trimming cost V 7 bases and J 7 bases; bases outside gene matches: 6. Per the germline V gene, CDR1 is MNHNS and CDR2 is SASEGT. This CDR3 reads CASKGLAGVREQYF. The CDR3 DNA reads TGTGCCAGCAAGGGACTAGCGGGAGTAAGGGAGCAGTACTTC.

The chain joins TRBV30 to TRBJ1-4; D is ambiguous. The CDR3 is 12 residues long. Trimming removed 6 bases from V and 7 bases from J, with 12 bases in between. Looked up from germline, CDR1 is GTSNPN and CDR2 is SVGIG (reference sequence). As DNA, the CDR3 is TGTGCCTGCCGCATATTCGGTGAAAAACTGTTTTTT. It translates to CACRIFGEKLFF.

This sequence joins TRBV5-1 and TRBJ2-5, with 15 bases identical to TRBD2. In germline, CDR1 is SGHRS, CDR2 YFSETQ. This CDR3 region has 19 residues. Trimming at V came to 4 bases and at J to 2 bases, leaving 12 bases not matched to a gene. The CDR3 region is CASSTGLAGGGVGQETQYF. The CDR3 DNA sequence: TGCGCCAGCAGCACGGGACTAGCGGGGGGCGGGGTGGGTCAAGAGACCCAGTACTTC.

V usage is TRBV6-1 and J usage is TRBJ1-1, with TRBD1 identical over 7 bases. The CDR3 is made up of 14 amino acids. CDR1 and CDR2 (germline): MNHNS, SASEGT. V trimming: 6 bases; J trimming: 2 bases; junction bases outside the gene matches: 6. CDR3 region: CASRWGQFNTEAFF. CDR3 bases: TGTGCCAGCAGATGGGGACAGTTTAACACTGAAGCTTTCTTT.

The chain carries TRBV28 and TRBJ1-2, with 7 bases aligning to TRBD1. With V trimmed by 2 bases and J by 8 bases, 8 bases remained unmatched. CDR1 is MDHEN and CDR2 is SYDVKM in the germline V gene. This CDR3 contains 14 residues. CDR3 sequence reads: CASSLPGQANGYTF. The CDR3 DNA sequence: TGTGCCAGCAGTTTACCCGGACAGGCTAACGGCTACACCTTC.

The CDR3 DNA is TGTGCCATCAGTGAGTCATACGGGACAGGGACAAGGACAGATACGCAGTATTTT. It translates to CAISESYGTGTRTDTQYF. The chain recombines TRBV10-3 with TRBJ2-3; 9 bases are a match to TRBD1. CDR1 is ENHRY and CDR2 is SYGVKD in the germline V gene. This CDR3 is built from 18 residues. V lost 0 bases, J lost 3 bases, and 10 bases stayed unmatched.

The chain has TRBV4-2 and TRBJ2-1; 9 bases map to TRBD2. V was pared by 1 base and J by 5 bases, with 9 bases of the junction left unmatched. Germline V gene data show CDR1 as LGHNA and CDR2 as YNFKEQ. The CDR3 loop spans 17 amino acids. Written as DNA, the CDR3 is TGTGCCAGCAGCCAAGGGTTGGCGGGAGGGCCCGACAATGAGCAGTTCTTC. Protein: CASSQGLAGGPDNEQFF.

J is TRBJ2-1 and V is TRBV5-1, with D possibly TRBD1 on 5 matching bases. V gave up 1 base and J gave up 7 bases, with 12 bases separating them. Germline V lookup: CDR1 SGHRS, CDR2 YFSETQ. The CDR3 sequence is 14 residues long. This CDR3 is CASSLQGTRNEQFF. The CDR3 region has the DNA TGCGCCAGCAGCTTGCAGGGTACAAGGAATGAGCAGTTCTTC.

The chain couples TRBV30 to TRBJ2-1, with TRBD2 matching 7 bases. After removal of 2 bases from V and 5 bases from J, the junction contained 9 bases not matched to a gene. Per germline, CDR1 GTSNPN and CDR2 SVGIG (reference sequence). This CDR3 contains 15 residues. CDR3 protein: CAWSSPTSLDNEQFF. The CDR3 DNA sequence: TGTGCCTGGAGTTCCCCGACTAGCCTCGACAATGAGCAGTTCTTC. Combining the CDR3 with reference TRBV30 and TRBJ2-1 gives the whole variable domain SQTIHQWPATLVQPVGSPLSLECTVEGTSNPNLYWYRQAAGRGLQLLFYSVGIGQISSEVPQNLSASRPQDRQFILSSKKLLLSDSGFYLCAWSSPTSLDNEQFFGPGTRLTVL.

The genes are TRBV29-1 and TRBJ1-5; TRBD1 matches at 7 bases. Germline V lookup: CDR1 SQVTM, CDR2 ANQGSEA. The CDR3 sequence is 13 residues long. Trimming at V came to 6 bases and at J to 2 bases, leaving 4 bases not matched to a gene. The CDR3 bases are TGCAGCGTGAGGGGACAGCGCAATCAGCCCCAGCATTTT. Its translation: CSVRGQRNQPQHF. Drawing the rest from reference TRBV29-1 and TRBJ1-5, the complete variable domain is SAVISQKPSRDICQRGTSLTIQCQVDSQVTMMFWYRQQPGQSLTLIATANQGSEATYESGFVIDKFPISRPNLTFSTLTVSNMSPEDSSIYLCSVRGQRNQPQHFGDGTRLSIL.

This rearrangement joins TRBV5-8 to TRBJ2-5; TRBD2 is a possible D gene (6 bases). The CDR3 runs to 14 residues. Germline assignment: CDR1 SGHTS and CDR2 YDEGEE. The V and J ends lost 7 bases and 10 bases respectively, with 23 bases between them. The CDR3 bases are TGTGCCAGCGTTCAATTAGGCAGTCGACTAGACCAGTACTTC. Translated, it gives CASVQLGSRLDQYF.

The chain joins TRBV7-9 to TRBJ2-7; TRBD1 is a possible D gene (5 bases). CDR1 is SEHNR and CDR2 is FQNEAQ in the germline V gene (reference sequence). CDR3 size: 14 residues. V was trimmed by 5 bases and J by 1 base, leaving 12 bases between them. The CDR3 reads CASSQTDRSYEQYF. The CDR3 region has the DNA TGTGCCAGCAGCCAGACAGACCGGTCCTACGAGCAGTACTTC.

V is TRBV19 and J is TRBJ1-2, with a possible D match to TRBD1 (6 bases). The ends were cut back, 6 bases at V and 6 bases at J, with 14 bases in the middle. Germline values: CDR1 LNHDA, CDR2 SQIVND (reference sequence). The CDR3 length is 13 residues. This chain's CDR3 is CASSARGFDGYTF. CDR3 nucleotide sequence: TGTGCCAGTAGCGCCAGGGGATTTGATGGCTACACCTTC.

The chain has TRBV20-1 and TRBJ1-2; 7 bases match TRBD1. The V and J ends lost 4 bases and 8 bases, in that order; junction bases with no gene match: 4. The length of the CDR3 is 11 residues. Germline lookup yields CDR1 DFQATT and CDR2 SNEGSKA (reference sequence). CDR3 DNA: TGCAGTGCTATTACAGGGGACGGCTACACCTTC. It is translated as CSAITGDGYTF.

V gene TRBV4-2 combines with J gene TRBJ1-2; 7 bases are shared with TRBD1. Germline V CDR1 and CDR2: LGHNA, YNFKEQ. The trim removed 1 base at V and 5 bases at J, leaving 7 bases unmatched. The CDR3 covers 15 residues. The CDR3 nucleotides are TGTGCCAGCAGCCAAGGGATTCAGGGGGAATATGGCTACACCTTC. It is translated as CASSQGIQGEYGYTF.

The chain joins TRBV30 to TRBJ2-7; 7 bases are shared with TRBD1. Germline CDR1 is GTSNPN and CDR2 is SVGIG (reference sequence). CDR3 length: 14 amino acids. V trimming: 3 bases; J trimming: 5 bases; junction bases outside the gene matches: 10. CDR3 loop: CAWSGEGGRNEQYF. The CDR3 DNA reads TGTGCCTGGAGCGGTGAAGGGGGCAGGAACGAGCAGTACTTC.

The chain is built from TRBV5-1 and TRBJ2-1; 9 bases map to TRBD2. Trimming at V came to 4 bases and at J to 2 bases, leaving 7 bases not matched to a gene. Germline values: CDR1 SGHRS, CDR2 YFSETQ. The CDR3 has 16 residues. CDR3 in amino acids: CASSTRLAGPYNEQFF. CDR3 in DNA: TGCGCCAGCAGCACCCGGCTAGCGGGGCCCTACAATGAGCAGTTCTTC.

This chain connects TRBV30 to TRBJ2-7; 9 bases align to TRBD1. The CDR3 length is 12 residues. Trimming removed 5 bases from V and 5 bases from J; junction bases left unmatched: 4. Germline-derived CDR1 and CDR2 are GTSNPN and SVGIG (reference sequence). In DNA, the CDR3 is TGTGCCTGGCAACAGGGGGCCCACGAGCAGTACTTC. Its translation: CAWQQGAHEQYF.

The V gene is TRBV6-1, the J gene TRBJ2-7; D is perhaps TRBD1 (6 bases). The CDR3 has 14 residues. The ends were cut back, 6 bases at V and 3 bases at J, with 15 bases in the middle. Per germline, CDR1 MNHNS and CDR2 SASEGT. CDR3 loop: CASRPDTGFYEQYF. The CDR3 bases are TGTGCCAGCAGACCCGATACAGGGTTCTACGAGCAGTACTTC.

The chain employs TRBV7-2 and TRBJ2-3; 9 bases map to TRBD2. J lost 1 base, V lost 5 bases, and 4 bases had no gene match. Per germline, CDR1 SGHTA and CDR2 FQGNSA. CDR3 length: 15 residues. The CDR3 nucleotides are TGTGCCAGCAGCCCGCGGGGGGGTGGCACAGATACGCAGTATTTT. This gives the protein CASSPRGGGTDTQYF.

This chain joins TRBV6-1 and TRBJ2-7, with D perhaps matching TRBD2 (5 bases). V dropped 8 bases and J dropped 0 bases, with 14 bases sitting between them. The CDR3 runs 14 residues. Germline loops: CDR1 MNHNS, CDR2 SASEGT. CDR3 in DNA: TGTGCCAGCTCCACGGGGTGGAGCTCCTACGAGCAGTACTTC. This translates into CASSTGWSSYEQYF.

The V gene is TRBV5-1, the J gene TRBJ2-3; D not resolved. CDR1 is SGHRS and CDR2 is YFSETQ in the germline V gene. The ends were cut back, 3 bases at V and 5 bases at J, with 10 bases in the middle. This CDR3 region has 13 residues. Written as DNA, the CDR3 is TGCGCCAGCAGCTCTACCTCGAGAGATACGCAGTATTTT. Amino acids: CASSSTSRDTQYF. The full variable domain, with the rest looked up from reference TRBV5-1 and TRBJ2-3, is KAGVTQTPRYLIKTRGQQVTLSCSPISGHRSVSWYQQTPGQGLQFLFEYFSETQRNKGNFPGRFSGRQFSNSRSEMNVSTLELGDSALYLCASSSTSRDTQYFGPGTRLTVL.

This rearrangement joins TRBV2 to TRBJ1-4, with unresolved D. The CDR3 loop spans 14 amino acids. With 8 bases removed from V and 8 bases from J, the gap between germline ends came to 18 bases. Germline V gives CDR1 SNHLY, CDR2 FYNNEI. The CDR3, as DNA: TGTGCCAGCGGCCCCAGAACCTCCAGGGAAAAACTGTTTTTT. It specifies CASGPRTSREKLFF.